This T cell receptor (beta chain) is drawn from a study of T cells in women clearing cervical HPV infection. Method: immunoSEQ multiplex PCR; TCRdb's copy keeps in-frame clones and lacks some. The listing contains approximately 41,000 clones. To note about this clone: The CDR3 extends 3 residues past the end of the read, so its final part is completed from the germline J gene.

The CDR3 runs 15 residues. CDR1 DFQATT and CDR2 SNEGSKA come from the germline V gene (reference sequence). The ends lost 1 base at V and 4 bases at J; junction bases unmatched: 4. Sequenced input: blood buffy coat. V is TRBV20-1 and J is TRBJ2-5, with TRBD1 identical over 12 bases. This clonotype was sampled from a woman between 18 and 70 years old with a cervical HPV16 infection that either progressed to CIN3+ or cleared (not recorded which). CDR3 DNA (partial): TGCAGTGCTAGAGGATGGGACAGGGGGCGAGAGACC. Amino acids: CSARGWDRGRET. The CDR3 in its entirety is CSARGWDRGRETQYF.